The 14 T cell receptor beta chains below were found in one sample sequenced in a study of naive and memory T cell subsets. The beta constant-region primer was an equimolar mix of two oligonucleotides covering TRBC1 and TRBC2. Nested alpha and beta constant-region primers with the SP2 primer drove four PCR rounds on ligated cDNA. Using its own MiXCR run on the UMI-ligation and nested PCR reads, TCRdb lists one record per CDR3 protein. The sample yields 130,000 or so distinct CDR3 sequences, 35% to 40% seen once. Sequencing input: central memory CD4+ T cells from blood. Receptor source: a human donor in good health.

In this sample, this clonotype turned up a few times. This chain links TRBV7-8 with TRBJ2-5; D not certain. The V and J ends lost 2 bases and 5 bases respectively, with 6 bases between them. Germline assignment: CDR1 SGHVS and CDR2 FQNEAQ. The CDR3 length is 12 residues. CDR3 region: CASSLNRETQYF. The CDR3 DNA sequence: TGTGCCAGCAGCTTAAATAGGGAGACCCAGTACTTC.

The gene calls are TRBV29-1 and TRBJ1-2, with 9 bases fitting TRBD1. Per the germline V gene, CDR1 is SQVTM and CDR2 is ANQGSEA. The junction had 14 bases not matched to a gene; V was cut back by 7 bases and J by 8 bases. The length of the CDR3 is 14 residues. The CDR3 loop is CSAAGVGTGPGYTF. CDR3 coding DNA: TGCAGCGCCGCTGGTGTCGGGACAGGGCCGGGCTACACCTTC.

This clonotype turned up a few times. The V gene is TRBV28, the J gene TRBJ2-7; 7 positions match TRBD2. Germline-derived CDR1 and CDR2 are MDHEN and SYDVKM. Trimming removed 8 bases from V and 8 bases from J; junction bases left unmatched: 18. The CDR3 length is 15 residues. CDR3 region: CASDPGGRMIVQQYF. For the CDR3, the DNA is TGTGCCAGCGACCCTGGCGGGAGAATGATAGTCCAGCAGTACTTC.

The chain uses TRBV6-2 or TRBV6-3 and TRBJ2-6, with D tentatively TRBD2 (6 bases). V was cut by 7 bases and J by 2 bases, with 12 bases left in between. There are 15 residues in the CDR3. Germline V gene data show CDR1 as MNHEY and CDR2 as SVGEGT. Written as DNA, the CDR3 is TGTGCCAGCACCAGGGACTTCACTGGGGCCAACGTCCTGACTTTC. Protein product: CASTRDFTGANVLTF.

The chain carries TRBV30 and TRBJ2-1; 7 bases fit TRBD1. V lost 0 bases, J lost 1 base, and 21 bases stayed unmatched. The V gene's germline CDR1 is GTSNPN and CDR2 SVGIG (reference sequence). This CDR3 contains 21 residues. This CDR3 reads CAWSVLSDRPALKPSYNEQFF. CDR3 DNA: TGTGCCTGGAGTGTACTGTCGGACAGGCCAGCCCTTAAACCGTCCTACAATGAGCAGTTCTTC.

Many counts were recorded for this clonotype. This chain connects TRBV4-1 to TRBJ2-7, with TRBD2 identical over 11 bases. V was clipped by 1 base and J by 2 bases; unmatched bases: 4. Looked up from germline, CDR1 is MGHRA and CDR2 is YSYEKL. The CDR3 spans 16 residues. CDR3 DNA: TGCGCCAGCAGCCAAGCAGGGACTAGCGGACCCTACGAGCAGTACTTC. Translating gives CASSQAGTSGPYEQYF.

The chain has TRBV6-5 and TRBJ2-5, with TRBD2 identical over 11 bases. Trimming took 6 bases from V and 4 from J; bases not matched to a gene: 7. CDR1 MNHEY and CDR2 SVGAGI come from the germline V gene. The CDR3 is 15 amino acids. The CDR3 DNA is TGTGCCAGCAGCAATAGCGGGAGGGGTAGAGAGACCCAGTACTTC. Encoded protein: CASSNSGRGRETQYF.

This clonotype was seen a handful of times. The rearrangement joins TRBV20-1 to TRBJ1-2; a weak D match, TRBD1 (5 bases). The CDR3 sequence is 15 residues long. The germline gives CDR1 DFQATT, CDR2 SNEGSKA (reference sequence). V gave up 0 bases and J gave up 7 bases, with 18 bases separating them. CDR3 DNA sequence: TGCAGTGCTAGAGATCAAAGTCGGGGCTCCCTTGGCTACACCTTC. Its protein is CSARDQSRGSLGYTF.

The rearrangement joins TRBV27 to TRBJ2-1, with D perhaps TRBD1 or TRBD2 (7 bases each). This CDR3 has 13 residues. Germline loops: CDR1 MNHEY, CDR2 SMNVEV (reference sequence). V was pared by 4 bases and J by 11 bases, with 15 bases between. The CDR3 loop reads CASSSQGGAKQFF. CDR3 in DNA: TGTGCCAGCAGTTCTCAGGGGGGGGCCAAGCAGTTCTTC.

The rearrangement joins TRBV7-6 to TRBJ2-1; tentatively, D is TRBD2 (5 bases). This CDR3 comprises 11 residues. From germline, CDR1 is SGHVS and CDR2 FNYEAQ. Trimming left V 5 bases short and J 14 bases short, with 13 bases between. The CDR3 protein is CASSTRTPKFF. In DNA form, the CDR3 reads TGTGCCAGCAGCACACGGACTCCGAAGTTCTTC.

CDR3 coding DNA: TGTGCCAGCAGTCTTAGCGGGACCCCGAGGGATACGCAGTATTTT. This codes for CASSLSGTPRDTQYF. The chain recombines TRBV27 with TRBJ2-3; TRBD2 matches 8 bases. CDR3 length equals 15 residues. Germline V gene data show CDR1 as MNHEY and CDR2 as SMNVEV (reference sequence). V lost 5 bases, J lost 6 bases, and 10 bases stayed unmatched.

Here the CDR3 reads CSARSEPGGEQFF. CDR3 coding DNA: TGCAGTGCTAGATCGGAGCCTGGGGGTGAGCAGTTCTTC. The chain recombines TRBV20-1 with TRBJ2-1; D is perhaps TRBD1 or TRBD2 (5 bases each). With 2 bases removed from V and 9 bases from J, the gap between germline ends came to 14 bases. The CDR3 covers 13 residues. From germline, CDR1 is DFQATT and CDR2 SNEGSKA (reference sequence).

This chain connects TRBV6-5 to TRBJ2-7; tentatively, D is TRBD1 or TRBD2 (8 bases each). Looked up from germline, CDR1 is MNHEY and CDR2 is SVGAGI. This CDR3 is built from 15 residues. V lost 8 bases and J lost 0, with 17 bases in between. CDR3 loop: CASGTGGTGSYEQYF. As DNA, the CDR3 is TGTGCCAGCGGGACGGGGGGGACAGGCTCCTACGAGCAGTACTTC.

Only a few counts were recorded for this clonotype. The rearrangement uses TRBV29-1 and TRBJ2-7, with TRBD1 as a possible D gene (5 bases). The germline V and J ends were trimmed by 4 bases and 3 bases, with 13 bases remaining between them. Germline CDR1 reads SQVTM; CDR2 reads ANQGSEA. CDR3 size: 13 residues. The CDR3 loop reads CSVVLSGHYEQYF. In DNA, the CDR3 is TGCAGCGTTGTTCTCTCAGGACACTACGAGCAGTACTTC.